The 11 T cell receptor beta chains below were found in one sample sequenced in a study of blood T cell repertoires in COVID-19. Using immunoSEQ multiplex PCR, the repertoire was profiled, and TCRdb retains in-frame clones only, with some absent. The repertoire includes 95,000 to 150,000 clones, 82% of them detected once, and 3.5% to 5.5% sits in the top ten. Sequenced: peripheral blood. The receptor set was obtained from a woman in her 70s with acute or convalescent COVID-19.

The CDR3 DNA is TGTGCCAGTAGGGGCACAGGGGATTATCAGCCCCAGCATTTT. It translates to CASRGTGDYQPQHF. This sequence joins TRBV19 and TRBJ1-5; the match to TRBD1 covers 7 bases. The J segment lost 5 bases and the V segment lost 6 bases, leaving 7 bases of the junction unmatched. CDR3 length: 14 residues. Germline assignment: CDR1 LNHDA and CDR2 SQIVND (reference sequence).

The chain couples TRBV5-1 to TRBJ2-3; 9 nucleotides align to TRBD2. With 4 bases clipped from V and 5 bases from J, the junction kept 5 bases outside the gene matches. The CDR3 runs 14 residues. The germline V gene has CDR1 SGHRS and CDR2 YFSETQ. The CDR3 DNA sequence: TGCGCCAGCAGCGAGGGTAGCGGGGGAGATACGCAGTATTTT. Its protein is CASSEGSGGDTQYF.

The chain recombines TRBV5-1 with TRBJ2-3; 12 bases are shared with TRBD2. CDR1 is SGHRS, CDR2 YFSETQ, per germline. The V and J ends lost 3 bases and 3 bases, in that order; junction bases with no gene match: 5. The CDR3 runs to 16 residues. The CDR3 protein is CASSSRLAGVTDTQYF. Written as DNA, the CDR3 is TGCGCCAGCAGCTCTAGACTAGCGGGGGTGACAGATACGCAGTATTTT.

The rearrangement uses TRBV20-1 and TRBJ1-6, with D possibly being TRBD1 (6 bases). Germline CDR1 and CDR2: DFQATT and SNEGSKA (reference sequence). The CDR3 consists of 14 residues. Deletions cut 3 bases from V and 5 bases from J, with 11 bases between. This chain's CDR3 is CSASTGGNNSPLHF. DNA for the CDR3: TGCAGTGCTAGTACGGGGGGCAATAATTCACCCCTCCACTTT.

The rearrangement joins TRBV7-2 to TRBJ1-2, with D hard to call. V lost 5 bases and J lost 7, with 17 bases in between. The germline CDR1 and CDR2 sequences are SGHTA and FQGNSA. This CDR3 is built from 14 residues. CDR3 protein: CASSREGGPVGYTF. The CDR3 DNA reads TGTGCCAGCAGCCGTGAGGGAGGGCCAGTTGGCTACACCTTC.

This chain connects TRBV7-8 to TRBJ1-2, with a tentative D call TRBD1 (5 bases). Germline V gene data show CDR1 as SGHVS and CDR2 as FQNEAQ. The ends were cut back, 0 bases at V and 8 bases at J, with 10 bases in the middle. This CDR3 spans 13 amino acids. CDR3 DNA sequence: TGTGCCAGCAGCTTAGCAGGGGTAGGCGGCTACACCTTC. It is translated as CASSLAGVGGYTF.

The rearrangement links TRBV4-2 to TRBJ1-2, with D perhaps TRBD1 (5 bases). Germline V gene sequence: CDR1 LGHNA, CDR2 YNFKEQ. The CDR3 consists of 14 residues. V was shortened by 1 base and J by 7 bases, with 13 bases between the two germline ends. In nucleotides, the CDR3 is TGTGCCAGCAGCCAAGTGGGGGGTGAATCTGGCTACACCTTC. Translated, it gives CASSQVGGESGYTF.

This clone occurred once. The genes are TRBV30 and TRBJ1-5; a weak D match, TRBD1 (5 bases). Germline CDR1 is GTSNPN and CDR2 is SVGIG (reference sequence). The CDR3 length is 12 residues. Trimming shortened V by 2 bases and J by 11 bases, and 13 bases separated the two germline ends. In DNA form, the CDR3 reads TGTGCCTGGAGTCCCCAGGGCTCAACCCAGCATTTT. Its protein is CAWSPQGSTQHF.

The chain uses TRBV6-5 and TRBJ1-1; D is undetermined. V was pared by 2 bases and J by 0 bases, with 7 bases between. Germline V CDR1 and CDR2: MNHEY, SVGAGI. This CDR3 has 14 amino acids. The CDR3 nucleotides read TGTGCCAGCAGTTACGGCAGATTGAACACTGAAGCTTTCTTT. Translated, it gives CASSYGRLNTEAFF.

This clone was found a few times. This chain connects TRBV6-6 to TRBJ1-5; TRBD1 is a possible D gene (5 bases). Looked up from germline, CDR1 is MNHNY and CDR2 is SVGAGI (reference sequence). The V gene lost 3 bases and the J gene lost 2 bases, with 14 bases spanning the gap. This CDR3 region has 16 residues. The CDR3 here is CASSYLRRDGNQPQHF. CDR3 DNA: TGTGCCAGCAGTTATCTCAGGAGGGACGGCAATCAGCCCCAGCATTTT.

V usage is TRBV3-1 (or the pseudogene TRBV3-2) and J usage is TRBJ1-2; TRBD1 matches 9 bases. Germline CDR1 and CDR2: LGHDT and YNNKEL (reference sequence). The CDR3 loop spans 13 amino acids. With V trimmed by 4 bases and J by 7 bases, 4 bases remained unmatched. In DNA form, the CDR3 reads TGTGCCAGCAGCCGGACAGGGGAACGTGGCTACACCTTC. Its protein product is CASSRTGERGYTF.